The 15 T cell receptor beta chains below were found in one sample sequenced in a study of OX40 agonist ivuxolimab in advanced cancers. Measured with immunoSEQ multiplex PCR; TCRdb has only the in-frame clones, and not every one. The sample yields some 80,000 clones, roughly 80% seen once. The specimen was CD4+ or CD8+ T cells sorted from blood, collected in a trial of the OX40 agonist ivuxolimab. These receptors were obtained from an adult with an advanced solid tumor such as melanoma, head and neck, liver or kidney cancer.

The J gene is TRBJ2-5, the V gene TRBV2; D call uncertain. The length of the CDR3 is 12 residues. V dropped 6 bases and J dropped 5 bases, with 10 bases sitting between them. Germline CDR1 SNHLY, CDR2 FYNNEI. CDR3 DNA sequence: TGTGCCAGCAGGGCATTGATGGAGACCCAGTACTTC. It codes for CASRALMETQYF.

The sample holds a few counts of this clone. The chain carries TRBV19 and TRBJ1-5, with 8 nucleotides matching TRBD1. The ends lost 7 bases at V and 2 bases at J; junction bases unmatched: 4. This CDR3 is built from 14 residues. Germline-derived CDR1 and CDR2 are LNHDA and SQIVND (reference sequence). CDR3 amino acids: CASTGGLGNQPQHF. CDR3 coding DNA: TGTGCCAGTACAGGGGGCCTCGGCAATCAGCCCCAGCATTTT.

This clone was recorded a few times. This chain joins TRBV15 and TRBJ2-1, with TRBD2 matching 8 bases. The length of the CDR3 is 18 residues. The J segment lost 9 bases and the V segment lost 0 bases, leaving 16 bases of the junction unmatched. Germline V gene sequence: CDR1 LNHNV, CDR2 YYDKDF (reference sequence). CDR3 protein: CATSRDSSTSGARVEQFF. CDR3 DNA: TGTGCCACCAGCAGAGATTCCTCCACTAGCGGAGCAAGAGTTGAGCAGTTCTTC.

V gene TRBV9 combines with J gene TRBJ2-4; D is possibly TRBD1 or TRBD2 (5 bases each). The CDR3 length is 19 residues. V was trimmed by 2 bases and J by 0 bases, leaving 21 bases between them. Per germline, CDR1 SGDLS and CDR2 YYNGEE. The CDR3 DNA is TGTGCCAGCAGCGTTCCCTGCCAGGAACGGGGCCTAGCCAAAAACATTCAGTACTTC. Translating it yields CASSVPCQERGLAKNIQYF.

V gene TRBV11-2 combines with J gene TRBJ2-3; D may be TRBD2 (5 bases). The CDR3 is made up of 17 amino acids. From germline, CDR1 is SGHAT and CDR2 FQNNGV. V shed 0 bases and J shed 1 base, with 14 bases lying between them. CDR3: CASSLDVQRRGTDTQYF. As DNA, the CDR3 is TGTGCCAGCAGCTTAGATGTGCAGCGGCGAGGCACAGATACGCAGTATTTT. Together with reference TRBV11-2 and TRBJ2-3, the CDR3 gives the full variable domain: EAGVAQSPRYKIIEKRQSVAFWCNPISGHATLYWYQQILGQGPKLLIQFQNNGVVDDSQLPKDRFSAERLKGVDSTLKIQPAKLEDSAVYLCASSLDVQRRGTDTQYFGPGTRLTVL.

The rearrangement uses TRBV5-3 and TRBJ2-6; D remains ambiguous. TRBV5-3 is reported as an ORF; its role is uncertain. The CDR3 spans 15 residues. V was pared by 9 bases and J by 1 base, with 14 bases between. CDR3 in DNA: TGTGCCACCCTGCTCCAGTGTTCTGGGGCCAACGTCCTGACTTTC. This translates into CATLLQCSGANVLTF.

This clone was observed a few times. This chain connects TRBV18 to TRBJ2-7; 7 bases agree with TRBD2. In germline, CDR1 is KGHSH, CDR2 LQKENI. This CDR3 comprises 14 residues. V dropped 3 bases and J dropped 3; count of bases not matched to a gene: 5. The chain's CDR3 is CASSPGGNRYEQYF. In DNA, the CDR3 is TGTGCCAGCTCACCCGGGGGGAATCGCTACGAGCAGTACTTC.

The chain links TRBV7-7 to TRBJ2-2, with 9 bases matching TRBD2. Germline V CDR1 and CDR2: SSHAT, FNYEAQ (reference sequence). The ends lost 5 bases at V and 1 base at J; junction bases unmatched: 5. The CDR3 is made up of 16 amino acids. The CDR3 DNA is TGTGCCAGCAGCGCGACTAGCGGACTGAACACCGGGGAGCTGTTTTTT. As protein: CASSATSGLNTGELFF.

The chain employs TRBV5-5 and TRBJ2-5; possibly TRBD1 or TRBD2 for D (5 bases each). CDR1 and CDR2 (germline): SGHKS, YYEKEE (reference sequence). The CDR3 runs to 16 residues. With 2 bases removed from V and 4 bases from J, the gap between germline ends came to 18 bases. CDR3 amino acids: CASSLHPGRPGETQYF. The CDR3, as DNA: TGTGCCAGCAGCTTACACCCGGGACGCCCGGGAGAGACCCAGTACTTC.

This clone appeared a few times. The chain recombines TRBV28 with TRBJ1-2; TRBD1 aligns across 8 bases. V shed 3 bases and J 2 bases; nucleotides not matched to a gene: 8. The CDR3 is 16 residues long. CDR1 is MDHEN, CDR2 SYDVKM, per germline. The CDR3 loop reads CASSLQGARSNYGYTF. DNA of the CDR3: TGTGCCAGCAGTTTGCAGGGGGCTCGCTCCAACTATGGCTACACCTTC.

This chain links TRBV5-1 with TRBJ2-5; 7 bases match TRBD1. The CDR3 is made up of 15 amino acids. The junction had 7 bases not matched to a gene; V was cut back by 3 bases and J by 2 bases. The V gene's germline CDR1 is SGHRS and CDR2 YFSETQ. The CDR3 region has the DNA TGCGCCAGCAGCTCAGGGGGATGGGGGCAAGAGACCCAGTACTTC. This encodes CASSSGGWGQETQYF.

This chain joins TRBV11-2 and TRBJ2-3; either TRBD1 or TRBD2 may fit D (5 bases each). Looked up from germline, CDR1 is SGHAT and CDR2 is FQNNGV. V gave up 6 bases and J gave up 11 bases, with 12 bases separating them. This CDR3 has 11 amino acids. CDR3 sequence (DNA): TGTGCCAGCAGAACCGGGACCTTGCAGTATTTT. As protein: CASRTGTLQYF.

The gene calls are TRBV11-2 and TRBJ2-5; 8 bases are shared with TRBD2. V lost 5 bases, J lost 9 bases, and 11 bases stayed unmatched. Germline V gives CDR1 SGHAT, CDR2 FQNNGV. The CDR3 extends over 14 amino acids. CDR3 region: CASSPAGGWPAQYF. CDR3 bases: TGTGCCAGCAGCCCTGCGGGAGGCTGGCCGGCCCAGTACTTC. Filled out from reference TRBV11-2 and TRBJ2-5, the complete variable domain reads EAGVAQSPRYKIIEKRQSVAFWCNPISGHATLYWYQQILGQGPKLLIQFQNNGVVDDSQLPKDRFSAERLKGVDSTLKIQPAKLEDSAVYLCASSPAGGWPAQYFGPGTRLLVL.

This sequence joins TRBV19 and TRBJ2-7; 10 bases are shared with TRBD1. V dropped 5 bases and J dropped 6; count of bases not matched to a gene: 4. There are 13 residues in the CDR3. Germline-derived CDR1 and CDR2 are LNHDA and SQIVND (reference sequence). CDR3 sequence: CASSSRDRGEQYF. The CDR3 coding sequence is TGTGCCAGTAGTTCCCGGGACAGGGGCGAGCAGTACTTC.

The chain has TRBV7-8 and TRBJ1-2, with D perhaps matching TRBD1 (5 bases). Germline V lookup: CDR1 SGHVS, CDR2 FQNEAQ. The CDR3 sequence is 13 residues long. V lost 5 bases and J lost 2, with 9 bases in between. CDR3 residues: CASSTGRNYGYTF. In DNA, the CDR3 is TGTGCCAGCAGCACGGGACGGAACTATGGCTACACCTTC.